This record concerns one TCR beta chain sequence. This clonotype appeared a few times. This receptor's antigen is unknown. No quality values exist for individual bases; no much larger clone is one base distant. These data originate in a study of T cell repertoires in cytomegalovirus infection (dated by TCRdb to 2018 to 2020). The study in broad terms: Because public TCR beta signatures pointed to carriage of CMV infection together with the matching HLA type, the HLA type of each donor mattered for the analysis.

General conclusions and limits of the study: The ex vivo response was dominated by HLA-C-restricted CMV-specific TCR beta clonotypes, which also provided the single most frequent clonotype in two of eight donors. Cumulative frequency of public TCR beta family members discriminated carriers of CMV infection plus the relevant HLA type in this cohort and an independent approximately 370-donor cohort.

The germline V gene provides CDR1 ENHRY and CDR2 SYGVKD. The CDR3 spans 15 residues, from the cysteine through the phenylalanine. Solely the CDR3 DNA is kept, with 45 bases framed from the first base. V loses 0 bases of germline sequence and J loses 0 bases, and the interval between the two ends is 9 bases. These reads were obtained on an Illumina HiSeq 1500. TCRdb reprocessed the public reads (quality trimming at Q25 with fastp, clone calling with MiXCR) and kept in-frame beta chains. Rows are unified per CDR3 protein, each entry keeping the most common DNA and genes. In all, the sample holds about 400,000 distinct CDR3 sequences, and 15% to 20% of those were seen once. 8.7% of the sample is in the top ten clones.

The sequencing sample was made of PBMCs. The rearranged segments are TRBV10-3 and TRBJ2-7; the D call could be TRBD1 or TRBD2, with each sharing 5 bases. The receptor comes from a human donor in good health (CMV status not recorded). Some clones in this sample may be carry-over from other donors' samples. The CDR3 sequence is CAISESWGSSYEQYF. The nucleotide sequence reads TGTGCCATCAGTGAGTCGTGGGGGTCCTCCTACGAGCAGTACTTC.